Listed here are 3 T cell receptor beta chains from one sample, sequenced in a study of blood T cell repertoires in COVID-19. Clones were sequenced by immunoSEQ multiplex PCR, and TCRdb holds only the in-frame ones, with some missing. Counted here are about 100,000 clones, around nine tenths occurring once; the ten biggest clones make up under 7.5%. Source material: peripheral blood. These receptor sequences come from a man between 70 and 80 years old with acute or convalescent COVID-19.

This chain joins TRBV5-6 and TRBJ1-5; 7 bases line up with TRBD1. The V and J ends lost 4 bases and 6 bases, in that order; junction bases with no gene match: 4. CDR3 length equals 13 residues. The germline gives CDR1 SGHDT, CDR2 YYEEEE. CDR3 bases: TGTGCCAGCAGCCGACAGGGTAGTCAGCCCCAGCATTTT. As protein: CASSRQGSQPQHF. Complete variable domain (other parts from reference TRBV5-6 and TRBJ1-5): DAGVTQSPTHLIKTRGQQVTLRCSPKSGHDTVSWYQQALGQGPQFIFQYYEEEERQRGNFPDRFSGHQFPNYSSELNVNALLLGDSALYLCASSRQGSQPQHFGDGTRLSIL.

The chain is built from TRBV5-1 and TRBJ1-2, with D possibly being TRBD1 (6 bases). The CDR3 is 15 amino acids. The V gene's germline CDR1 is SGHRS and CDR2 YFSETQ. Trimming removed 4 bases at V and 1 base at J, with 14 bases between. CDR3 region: CASSPGQPINYGYTF. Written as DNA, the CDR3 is TGCGCCAGCAGCCCGGGACAACCCATTAACTATGGCTACACCTTC.

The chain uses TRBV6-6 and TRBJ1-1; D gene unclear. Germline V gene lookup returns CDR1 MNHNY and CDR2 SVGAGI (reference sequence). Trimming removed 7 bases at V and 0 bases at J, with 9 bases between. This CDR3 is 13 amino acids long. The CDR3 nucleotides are TGTGCCAGCACCCCCTCAGTGAACACTGAAGCTTTCTTT. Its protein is CASTPSVNTEAFF.